The 27 T cell receptor beta chains reported below all come from one sample, sequenced in a study of blood T cells in healthy people across ages. PCR was performed a second time for about 7 to 12 cycles using a sample-barcoded 5' primer and a J-beta primer mix. MiXCR was run by TCRdb on the 5' RACE reads, yielding one entry per CDR3 protein. Of hundreds of thousands of distinct CDR3 sequences in the sample, 32% were seen once. Sequenced input: blood. The receptor set was obtained from a woman older than 75 in good health.

This clonotype showed up many times. This sequence joins TRBV20-1 and TRBJ1-2; 8 bases are a match to TRBD1. The J segment lost 3 bases and the V segment lost 6 bases, leaving 12 bases of the junction unmatched. Germline assignment: CDR1 DFQATT and CDR2 SNEGSKA (reference sequence). CDR3 length: 15 amino acids. CDR3 protein: CSAPDRGWGYYGYTF. The CDR3 DNA follows: TGCAGTGCACCCGACAGGGGTTGGGGGTACTATGGCTACACCTTC.

In its sample, this clonotype was seen many times. CDR3 in amino acids: CAIGQGITEAFF. The DNA of the CDR3 is TGTGCCATAGGACAGGGGATCACTGAAGCTTTCTTT. The V gene is TRBV10-3, the J gene TRBJ1-1; 9 bases agree with TRBD1. This CDR3 has 12 amino acids. Germline V gene data show CDR1 as ENHRY and CDR2 as SYGVKD. With 9 bases clipped from V and 4 bases from J, the junction kept 3 bases outside the gene matches.

This clonotype was seen many times. The gene calls are TRBV10-3 and TRBJ1-1; 10 positions match TRBD1. The CDR3 has 14 amino acids. The ends lost 6 bases at V and 3 bases at J; junction bases unmatched: 4. From germline, CDR1 is ENHRY and CDR2 SYGVKD. The CDR3, as DNA: TGTGCCATCAGACGGGACAGGGGTGACACTGAAGCTTTCTTT. This codes for CAIRRDRGDTEAFF.

As regards this clonotype: A read error is possible here, since a much larger clone lies one base away. The chain links TRBV28 to TRBJ2-1, with 10 bases lining up with TRBD1. The DNA end is a closer match to TRBJ2-7, so the J assignment may be wrong. Germline V CDR1 and CDR2: MDHEN, SYDVKM. This CDR3 is built from 15 residues. The CDR3 coding sequence is TGTGCCGGCAGTCCAACGACAGGGGGCCGGAACGAGCAGTACTTC. This sequence encodes CAGSPTTGGRNEQYF.

The genes are TRBV12-3 or TRBV12-4 and TRBJ1-3, with D tentatively TRBD1 (5 bases). The V end lost 5 bases, the J end lost 8 bases, and 16 bases lay between the germline ends. The length of the CDR3 is 14 residues. CDR3 sequence (DNA): TGTGCCAGCAGTGCCGGGACGAGCTTTGACACCATATATTTT. This translates into CASSAGTSFDTIYF.

The chain couples TRBV20-1 to TRBJ2-7; 10 bases are shared with TRBD2. V lost 5 bases to trimming and J lost 5 bases; unmatched junction nucleotides: 9. Germline V CDR1 and CDR2: DFQATT, SNEGSKA (reference sequence). CDR3 size: 14 residues. This CDR3 is CSAESGRAVDEQYF. The CDR3 DNA follows: TGCAGTGCTGAGAGCGGGAGGGCCGTAGACGAGCAGTACTTC.

With respect to this clonotype: Given a much more abundant clone one base away, this may be a read error. The chain combines TRBV7-9 with TRBJ1-1; TRBD1 matches 9 bases. CDR1 SEHNR and CDR2 FQNEAQ come from the germline V gene (reference sequence). Trimming at V came to 6 bases and at J to 7 bases, leaving 3 bases not matched to a gene. This CDR3 is 12 amino acids long. The DNA for the CDR3 is TGTGCCAGCAGTCAGACAGGGGGTGAAGCTTTCTTT. It specifies CASSQTGGEAFF.

Points on this clonotype: It may be a read error: a sequence one base away is much more abundant. CDR3 region: CASSSPGSVTQYF. DNA of the CDR3: TGCGCCAGCAGCAGTCCCGGGAGTGTGACCCAGTACTTC. The chain joins TRBV5-1 to TRBJ2-4, with D possibly matching TRBD2 (6 bases). The J call is in doubt because the DNA end fits TRBJ2-5 better. Per germline, CDR1 SGHRS and CDR2 YFSETQ. The length of the CDR3 is 13 residues.

Points on this clonotype: One end of the junction fails to match germline, which may point to a read error. The chain employs TRBV7-2 and TRBJ2-7; TRBD1 matches 9 bases. Looked up from germline, CDR1 is SGHTA and CDR2 is FQGNSA. CDR3 length equals 16 residues. The CDR3 DNA is TGTGCCAGCAGCTTAGTAGGACAGGGGAACTCCTACGGGCAGTACTTC. It specifies CASSLVGQGNSYGQYF.

The sample holds many counts of this clonotype. The V and J genes are TRBV9 and TRBJ2-7, with 9 nucleotides matching TRBD1. Germline values: CDR1 SGDLS, CDR2 YYNGEE. V gave up 3 bases and J gave up 5 bases; unmatched junction bases: 9. The CDR3 has 15 residues. CDR3 loop: CASSAGLGQGDEQYF. The CDR3 region has the DNA TGTGCCAGCAGCGCTGGCCTGGGACAGGGTGACGAGCAGTACTTC.

This clonotype has at least ten counts. This sequence joins TRBV4-2 and TRBJ2-5; no clear D. Germline V lookup: CDR1 LGHNA, CDR2 YNFKEQ. CDR3 length: 13 residues. V was pared by 3 bases and J by 5 bases, with 10 bases between. In nucleotides, the CDR3 is TGTGCCAGCAGCCAGCGGCAGTTGGAGACCCAGTACTTC. Its translation: CASSQRQLETQYF.

In its sample, this clonotype was seen many times. This rearrangement joins TRBV29-1 to TRBJ1-2; TRBD1 matches at 8 bases. The germline CDR1 and CDR2 sequences are SQVTM and ANQGSEA. This CDR3 is built from 11 residues. V was pared by 4 bases and J by 8 bases, with 3 bases of the junction left unmatched. The DNA of the CDR3 is TGCAGCGTTGCAGGGGGCGAAGGCTACACCTTC. Amino acids: CSVAGGEGYTF.

The V gene is TRBV9, the J gene TRBJ2-5; 7 positions agree with TRBD2. CDR1 is SGDLS and CDR2 is YYNGEE in the germline V gene. J gave up 11 bases and V 0 bases, and 13 bases lay outside the gene matches. The CDR3 spans 15 residues. The CDR3 loop reads CASSVGGGTHNEQYF. CDR3 in DNA: TGTGCCAGCAGCGTAGGGGGGGGGACCCACAATGAGCAGTACTTC. Supplemented by reference TRBV9 and TRBJ2-5, the full variable domain reads DSGVTQTPKHLITATGQRVTLRCSPRSGDLSVYWYQQSLDQGLQFLIQYYNGEERAKGNILERFSAQQFPDLHSELNLSSLELGDSALYFCASSVGGGTHNEQYFGPGTRLLVL.

This clonotype was picked up many times. The chain uses TRBV5-1 and TRBJ2-1; D possibly corresponds to TRBD1 (6 bases). The CDR3 covers 15 residues. Germline-derived CDR1 and CDR2 are SGHRS and YFSETQ. Trimming cost V 5 bases and J 0 bases, with 12 bases left between them. This CDR3 is CASREMDSSYNEQFF. The DNA of the CDR3 is TGCGCCAGCAGAGAGATGGACAGCTCCTACAATGAGCAGTTCTTC.

Note on this clonotype: The junction shows a germline mismatch at one end, possibly a read error. CDR3 sequence: CASSLGLAGGTDTEYF. The DNA of the CDR3 is TGTGCCAGCAGTTTAGGACTAGCGGGGGGCACAGATACGGAGTATTTT. The chain is built from TRBV12-3 or TRBV12-4 and TRBJ2-3; 13 bases map to TRBD2. CDR3 length: 16 residues.

This clonotype was found many times. Here the CDR3 reads CASSFGQGQYPQHF. The CDR3 DNA reads as TGTGCCAGCAGTTTCGGACAGGGGCAATACCCCCAGCATTTT. The V gene is TRBV12-3 or TRBV12-4, the J gene TRBJ1-5, with TRBD1 matching over 9 bases. J lost 10 bases, V lost 3 bases, and 7 bases had no gene match. The CDR3 is 14 amino acids.

A word on this clonotype: A much larger clone lies one base from this, so it may be a read error. This chain connects TRBV4-2 to TRBJ2-7; TRBD2 might be the D (6 bases). Germline-derived CDR1 and CDR2 are LGHNA and YNFKEQ. The CDR3 loop spans 13 amino acids. The V gene lost 6 bases and the J gene lost 7 bases, with 16 bases spanning the gap. The chain's CDR3 is CASRKGGGNEQYF. CDR3 DNA sequence: TGTGCCAGCAGGAAGGGAGGCGGCAATGAGCAGTACTTC.

This clonotype was counted many times. This chain uses TRBV6-6 with TRBJ2-3; 8 bases agree with TRBD2. Per germline, CDR1 MNHNY and CDR2 SVGAGI (reference sequence). V trimming: 8 bases; J trimming: 2 bases; junction bases outside the gene matches: 12. The CDR3 loop spans 16 amino acids. The CDR3 spells CASLGSGGGLTDTQYF. The CDR3 DNA reads TGTGCCAGCTTAGGGTCTGGCGGGGGGCTCACAGATACGCAGTATTTT.

This clonotype was counted a few times. The CDR3 loop reads CASSEGSFRAGELFF. Written as DNA, the CDR3 is TGTGCCAGCAGTGAAGGCAGCTTTAGGGCCGGGGAGCTGTTTTTT. The chain recombines TRBV6-1 with TRBJ2-2; no reliable D call. V lost 1 base, J lost 6 bases, and 12 bases lay in between. The V gene's germline CDR1 is MNHNS and CDR2 SASEGT. This CDR3 has 15 residues.

This clonotype was counted many times. The chain recombines TRBV20-1 with TRBJ2-5; 12 positions match TRBD2. Germline values: CDR1 DFQATT, CDR2 SNEGSKA (reference sequence). The junction had 6 bases not matched to a gene; V was cut back by 1 base and J by 3 bases. CDR3 length equals 16 residues. For the CDR3, the DNA is TGCAGTGCTAGAGTCTCTAGCGGGGGGGGGAAAGAGACCCAGTACTTC. Protein: CSARVSSGGGKETQYF.

Turning to this clonotype: A much larger clone lies one base from this, so it may be a read error. The CDR3 DNA follows: TGCAGTGCTTGTAGCGGGGGCCGGATAAAAGAGACCCAGTACTTC. It specifies CSACSGGRIKETQYF. This chain connects TRBV20-1 to TRBJ2-5; TRBD2 matches at 9 bases. The CDR3 spans 15 residues. V shed 5 bases and J 3 bases; nucleotides not matched to a gene: 10. CDR1 DFQATT and CDR2 SNEGSKA come from the germline V gene (reference sequence).

The chain uses TRBV5-1 and TRBJ2-5; D possibly matches TRBD1 or TRBD2 (5 bases each). The CDR3 covers 14 residues. CDR1 is SGHRS and CDR2 is YFSETQ in the germline V gene. The germline V and J ends were trimmed by 4 bases and 0 bases, with 10 bases remaining between them. CDR3 DNA sequence: TGCGCCAGCAGCCGGGGCCGGGACCAAGAGACCCAGTACTTC. It is translated as CASSRGRDQETQYF. The whole variable domain, filled in from reference TRBV5-1 and TRBJ2-5, reads KAGVTQTPRYLIKTRGQQVTLSCSPISGHRSVSWYQQTPGQGLQFLFEYFSETQRNKGNFPGRFSGRQFSNSRSEMNVSTLELGDSALYLCASSRGRDQETQYFGPGTRLLVL.

In regard to this clonotype: Germline and junction disagree at one end, which may indicate a read error. The rearrangement links TRBV29-1 to TRBJ1-1, with D unclear. This CDR3 comprises 13 residues. From germline, CDR1 is SQVTM and CDR2 ANQGSEA. DNA for the CDR3: TGCGGCGTTGAAAACACCGCGAACACTGAAGCTTTCTTT. Translated, it gives CGVENTANTEAFF.

CDR3 loop: CASSQDHERGTPYEQYF. The CDR3 nucleotides read TGTGCCAGCAGCCAAGATCACGAGCGGGGGACCCCCTACGAGCAGTACTTC. The V and J genes are TRBV4-2 and TRBJ2-7; 8 bases match TRBD2. V gave up 0 bases and J gave up 2 bases; unmatched junction bases: 9. There are 17 residues in the CDR3. In germline, CDR1 is LGHNA, CDR2 YNFKEQ.

Regarding this clonotype: One base away lies a much larger clone, so this may be a sequencing read error. The rearrangement links TRBV7-2 to TRBJ2-3, with TRBD1 matching 9 bases. This CDR3 contains 17 residues. The germline gives CDR1 SGHTA, CDR2 FQGNSA. Here the CDR3 reads CVSSLDLWDRGTDTQYF. In DNA form, the CDR3 reads TGTGTCAGCAGCTTAGATTTGTGGGACAGGGGCACAGATACGCAGTATTTT.

This sequence joins TRBV28 and TRBJ1-6; D gene ambiguous. V was cut by 2 bases and J by 10 bases, with 6 bases left in between. Germline V lookup: CDR1 MDHEN, CDR2 SYDVKM. The CDR3 is made up of 12 amino acids. CDR3 nucleotide sequence: TGTGCCAGCAGTTTAATGAGCTCACCCCTCCACTTT. This translates into CASSLMSSPLHF.

This clonotype showed up many times. This sequence joins TRBV6-6 and TRBJ2-6; a possible D gene is TRBD1 (6 bases). The V and J ends lost 6 bases and 0 bases respectively, with 15 bases between them. CDR3 length: 17 residues. Germline V gives CDR1 MNHNY, CDR2 SVGAGI (reference sequence). CDR3 residues: CASRDRDMLSGANVLTF. DNA of the CDR3: TGTGCCAGCAGAGACCGGGACATGCTCTCTGGGGCCAACGTCCTGACTTTC.